One sample yielded the 26 T cell receptor beta chains listed below, sequenced in a study of T cells after yellow fever vaccination. MiXCR was run by TCRdb on the 5' RACE reads, yielding one entry per CDR3 protein. Of some 240,000 distinct CDR3 sequences listed, more than 3.5% were seen once; the top ten hold around a fifth. Source: PBMCs, taken 15 days after the yellow fever booster vaccination. These receptors were taken from a man between 18 and 29 years old who received the YFV17D yellow fever vaccine.

This clonotype has a count of ten or more. The CDR3 region is CASTRGLGDYEQYV. The CDR3 coding sequence is TGTGCCAGCACCCGGGGACTAGGGGACTACGAGCAGTACGTC. V gene TRBV5-5 combines with J gene TRBJ2-7, with 8 bases identical to TRBD2. V shed 6 bases, J shed 3 bases, and the junction held 8 bases outside the gene matches. The CDR3 consists of 14 residues. The germline V gene encodes CDR1 SGHKS and CDR2 YYEKEE (reference sequence).

This clonotype has a count of ten or more. Here the CDR3 reads CASSLEGVSTDTQYF. CDR3 sequence (DNA): TGTGCCAGCAGCTTAGAAGGTGTTAGCACAGATACGCAGTATTTT. The rearrangement uses TRBV11-2 and TRBJ2-3; no clear D gene. This CDR3 has 15 amino acids. Trimming removed 0 bases at V and 0 bases at J, with 7 bases between. The germline CDR1 and CDR2 sequences are SGHAT and FQNNGV.

This clonotype was observed at least ten times. V gene TRBV12-3 or TRBV12-4 combines with J gene TRBJ2-5, with unresolved D. The CDR3 runs to 14 residues. The V gene lost 6 bases and the J gene lost 8 bases, with 19 bases spanning the gap. In nucleotides, the CDR3 is TGTGCCAGCAGCCGTGATTGGGATAAGGAAACCCAGTACTTC. Protein product: CASSRDWDKETQYF.

Ten or more counts support this clonotype. One end of the junction varies from germline; a read error may be responsible. The V gene is TRBV6-5, the J gene TRBJ2-5; D call uncertain. Germline V gives CDR1 MNHEY, CDR2 SVGAGI. The CDR3 totals 11 residues. The CDR3 loop reads CPSRLPWTQYF. CDR3 DNA: TGCCCCTCCCGCCTGCCGTGGACCCAGTACTTC.

This clonotype was counted at least ten times. The chain recombines TRBV7-2 with TRBJ1-2; D is unresolved. V was clipped by 5 bases and J by 3 bases, with 13 bases between them. The germline gives CDR1 SGHTA, CDR2 FQGNSA. CDR3 length: 14 amino acids. The CDR3 reads CASSPTEQHYGYTF. CDR3 in DNA: TGTGCCAGCAGCCCTACGGAGCAGCACTATGGCTACACCTTC.

This clonotype was recorded at least ten times. The chain recombines TRBV4-2 with TRBJ1-2; D ambiguous. The germline CDR1 and CDR2 sequences are LGHNA and YNFKEQ. The CDR3 is 15 residues long. With 1 base removed from V and 5 bases from J, the gap between germline ends came to 14 bases. The CDR3 nucleotides read TGTGCCAGCAGCCAAGCAGGAAACGGCCCGTATGGCTACACCTTC. The encoded protein is CASSQAGNGPYGYTF.

At least ten counts were recorded for this clonotype. The rearrangement uses TRBV28 and TRBJ2-2, with 7 positions matching TRBD2. J lost 5 bases, V lost 3 bases, and 18 bases had no gene match. The CDR3 runs to 19 residues. Germline CDR1 is MDHEN and CDR2 is SYDVKM. The CDR3 sequence: CASSLGPVSERGYTGELFF. The CDR3 region has the DNA TGTGCCAGCAGTTTGGGGCCAGTATCGGAGCGGGGTTATACCGGGGAGCTGTTTTTT.

With respect to this clonotype: The junction shows a germline mismatch at one end, possibly a read error. The gene calls are TRBV2 and TRBJ1-3; TRBD1 might be the D (6 bases). Germline assignment: CDR1 SNHLY and CDR2 FYNNEI. CDR3 length: 22 residues. This CDR3 reads CASSAQPRGVFGGRSSGTTIYF. CDR3 DNA sequence: TGTGCCAGCAGCGCTCAACCTCGGGGTGTATTCGGGGGCCGGTCCTCTGGAACCACCATATATTTT.

This clonotype was recorded many times. The V and J genes are TRBV5-1 and TRBJ2-1; 10 bases are shared with TRBD1. Germline V lookup: CDR1 SGHRS, CDR2 YFSETQ. The CDR3 runs 14 residues. Losses at the gene ends were 5 bases for V and 7 bases for J; bases not matched to a gene: 6. CDR3 nucleotides: TGCGCCAGCAGGACCGGGACAGGGGAAAATGAGCAGTTCTTC. Translating it yields CASRTGTGENEQFF.

This clonotype was counted many times. The chain joins TRBV7-2 to TRBJ2-7, with TRBD1 matching 7 bases. The CDR3 consists of 15 residues. Looked up from germline, CDR1 is SGHTA and CDR2 is FQGNSA. The trim removed 3 bases at V and 3 bases at J, leaving 8 bases unmatched. The CDR3 loop reads CASSFDRETNYEQYF. CDR3 DNA: TGTGCCAGCAGCTTCGACAGGGAAACCAACTACGAGCAGTACTTC.

This clonotype has a count of ten or more. This chain connects TRBV5-5 to TRBJ1-1; 7 bases fit TRBD1. The CDR3 loop spans 18 amino acids. V was pared by 0 bases and J by 0 bases, with 11 bases of the junction left unmatched. Per the germline V gene, CDR1 is SGHKS and CDR2 is YYEKEE (reference sequence). Here the CDR3 reads CASSLAWGQSYMNTEAFF. For the CDR3, the DNA is TGTGCCAGCAGCTTGGCGTGGGGACAGAGTTACATGAACACTGAAGCTTTCTTT.

This clonotype was detected ten times or more. The chain employs TRBV7-8 and TRBJ2-5, with 12 bases aligning to TRBD2. CDR3 length: 19 amino acids. Germline loops: CDR1 SGHVS, CDR2 FQNEAQ. V gave up 5 bases and J gave up 1 base; unmatched junction bases: 14. CDR3 sequence (DNA): TGTGCCAGCAGCCCAAGATCCGCTAGCGGGGGGGCTCTCCAAGAGACCCAGTACTTC. This gives the protein CASSPRSASGGALQETQYF. Together with reference TRBV7-8 and TRBJ2-5, the CDR3 gives the full variable domain: GAGVSQSPRYKVAKRGQDVALRCDPISGHVSLFWYQQALGQGPEFLTYFQNEAQLDKSGLPSDRFFAERPEGSVSTLKIQRTQQEDSAVYLCASSPRSASGGALQETQYFGPGTRLLVL.

This clonotype was observed at least ten times. The chain is built from TRBV10-3 and TRBJ2-3; a weak D match, TRBD2 (6 bases). The CDR3 is 15 amino acids. Germline assignment: CDR1 ENHRY and CDR2 SYGVKD. V gave up 5 bases and J gave up 9 bases, with 21 bases separating them. CDR3 amino acids: CAISSAASDVSTQYF. As DNA, the CDR3 is TGTGCCATCAGTTCAGCGGCTAGCGACGTCAGCACGCAGTATTTT.

This clonotype has ten or more counts. The chain combines TRBV20-1 with TRBJ1-2; 8 nucleotides agree with TRBD1. The V gene's germline CDR1 is DFQATT and CDR2 SNEGSKA (reference sequence). This CDR3 spans 13 amino acids. The junction had 9 bases not matched to a gene; V was cut back by 3 bases and J by 9 bases. CDR3 bases: TGCAGTGCTAGGGCAGGGGGCGATTTGAGCTACACCTTC. This codes for CSARAGGDLSYTF.

This clonotype was counted at least ten times. CDR3 in amino acids: CASSSDGPGETQYF. CDR3 nucleotides: TGTGCCAGCAGCTCGGACGGACCCGGGGAGACCCAGTACTTC. This chain joins TRBV7-2 and TRBJ2-5; unclear D gene. CDR3 length equals 14 residues. Germline V gives CDR1 SGHTA, CDR2 FQGNSA. V lost 4 bases and J lost 5, with 14 bases in between.

This clonotype turned up a few times. The DNA for the CDR3 is TGTGCCAGCAGTTACTCTAGCGGGGCCCTGAGCTCCTACGAGCAGTACTTC. Protein sequence: CASSYSSGALSSYEQYF. This rearrangement joins TRBV6-2 or TRBV6-3 to TRBJ2-7, with TRBD2 identical over 8 bases. V shed 0 bases, J shed 0 bases, and the junction held 7 bases outside the gene matches. Germline values: CDR1 MNHEY, CDR2 SVGEGT. The CDR3 contains 17 residues.

This clonotype was seen repeatedly, ten times or more. The genes are TRBV19 and TRBJ1-1, with a tentative D call TRBD1 (6 bases). The germline gives CDR1 LNHDA, CDR2 SQIVND (reference sequence). The CDR3 runs 11 residues. V shed 7 bases and J shed 6 bases, with 9 bases lying between them. CDR3 bases: TGTGCCAGTAAGGGGGGTCCTGAAGCTTTCTTT. This sequence encodes CASKGGPEAFF.

This clonotype has at least ten counts. This chain links TRBV6-5 with TRBJ2-3; D is ambiguous. The length of the CDR3 is 13 residues. Germline V gives CDR1 MNHEY, CDR2 SVGAGI. Trimming took off 8 bases at V and 0 bases at J, with 9 bases between the two ends. The CDR3 loop reads CASWPVSTDTQYF. The CDR3 DNA reads TGTGCCAGCTGGCCGGTGAGCACAGATACGCAGTATTTT.

This clonotype has at least ten counts. The CDR3 bases are TGCGCCAGCAGCCTCCCGGACAGTAACACTGAAGCTTTCTTT. Amino acid sequence: CASSLPDSNTEAFF. V and J are TRBV4-1 and TRBJ1-1; possibly TRBD1 for D (6 bases). Germline CDR1 is MGHRA and CDR2 is YSYEKL. The ends were cut back, 4 bases at V and 2 bases at J, with 11 bases in the middle. The CDR3 runs 14 residues.

This clonotype was seen ten or more times. CDR3: CSAGRFSYEQYV. The CDR3 bases are TGCAGTGCAGGGAGGTTCTCCTACGAGCAGTACGTC. J is TRBJ2-7 and V is TRBV20-1; possible D gene TRBD2, 6 bases. V lost 6 bases to trimming and J lost 0 bases, with 9 bases between them. The CDR3 is 12 residues long. Germline CDR1 and CDR2: DFQATT and SNEGSKA (reference sequence).

Notes on this clonotype: Possible read error: a much larger clone is one base away. The rearrangement links TRBV2 to TRBJ2-1; D is tentatively TRBD1 or TRBD2 (5 bases each). The CDR3 is 15 amino acids. The germline CDR1 and CDR2 sequences are SNHLY and FYNNEI. CDR3 in DNA: TGTGCCAACAGTGGGATGCGAGGGGCCTACAATGAGCAGTTCTTC. Translation: CANSGMRGAYNEQFF.

CDR3 sequence (DNA): TGTGCCAGCAGCCCACTCACCACCGGGGAGACCCAGTACTTC. Its translation is CASSPLTTGETQYF. This chain joins TRBV11-2 and TRBJ2-5; D not resolved. The germline V and J ends were trimmed by 5 bases and 5 bases, with 15 bases remaining between them. CDR1 is SGHAT and CDR2 is FQNNGV in the germline V gene. This CDR3 has 14 amino acids.

This clonotype was found many times. The chain is built from TRBV2 and TRBJ2-2, with a tentative D call TRBD2 (5 bases). V lost 5 bases and J 5 bases, leaving 12 bases between the germline ends. CDR1 and CDR2 (germline): SNHLY, FYNNEI. CDR3 size: 14 residues. CDR3: CASSSRGRTGELFF. The CDR3 DNA reads as TGTGCCAGCAGTTCCCGGGGAAGGACCGGGGAGCTGTTTTTT.

This clonotype was counted many times. The CDR3 DNA is TGTGCCAGCCGCCGGGAGGCTGAGCAGTTCTTC. As protein: CASRREAEQFF. The V and J genes are TRBV12-3 or TRBV12-4 and TRBJ2-1, with TRBD2 matching over 7 bases. The CDR3 covers 11 residues. J was trimmed by 9 bases and V by 8 bases; bases with no gene match: 4.

This clonotype appeared many times. The V call is TRBV7-9, the J call TRBJ2-6; 9 bases match TRBD1. This CDR3 has 18 amino acids. V was pared by 5 bases and J by 0 bases, with 8 bases of the junction left unmatched. Germline CDR1 is SEHNR and CDR2 is FQNEAQ (reference sequence). This CDR3 reads CASSGRTGDSSGANVLTF. The CDR3 DNA reads TGTGCCAGCAGCGGTAGGACAGGGGACTCCTCTGGGGCCAACGTCCTGACTTTC.

This clonotype has ten or more counts. The V call is TRBV5-1, the J call TRBJ1-1, with TRBD1 matching over 8 bases. V dropped 7 bases and J dropped 1; count of bases not matched to a gene: 6. Germline V gives CDR1 SGHRS, CDR2 YFSETQ. This CDR3 is built from 14 residues. The CDR3 sequence: CASGWTGRNTEAFF. CDR3 sequence (DNA): TGCGCCAGCGGCTGGACAGGGCGGAACACTGAAGCTTTCTTT.